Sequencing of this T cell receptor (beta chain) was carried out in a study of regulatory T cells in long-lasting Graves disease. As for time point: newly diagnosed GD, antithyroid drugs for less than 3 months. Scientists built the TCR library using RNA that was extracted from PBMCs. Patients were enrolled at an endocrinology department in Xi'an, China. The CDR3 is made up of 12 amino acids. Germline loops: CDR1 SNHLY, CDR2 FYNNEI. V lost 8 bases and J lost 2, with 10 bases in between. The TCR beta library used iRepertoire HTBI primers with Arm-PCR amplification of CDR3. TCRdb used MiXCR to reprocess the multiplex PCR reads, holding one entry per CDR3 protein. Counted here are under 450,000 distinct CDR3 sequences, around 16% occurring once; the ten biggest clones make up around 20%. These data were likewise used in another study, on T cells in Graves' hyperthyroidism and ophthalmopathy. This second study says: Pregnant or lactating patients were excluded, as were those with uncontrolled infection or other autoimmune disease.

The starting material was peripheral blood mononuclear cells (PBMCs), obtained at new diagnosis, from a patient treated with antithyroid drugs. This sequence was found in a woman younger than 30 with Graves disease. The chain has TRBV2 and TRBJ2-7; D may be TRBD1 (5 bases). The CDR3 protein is CASGARAYEQYF. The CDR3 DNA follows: TGTGCCAGCGGGGCCAGGGCCTACGAGCAGTACTTC.